The clone carrying this TCR beta chain rates as medium-sized. Its target is unknown. The treatment here: roughly nine-day PBMC culture with coronavirus spike peptide pools or control peptides (ViraFEST assay). The data derive from a study of vaccination and CD4 T cells after COVID-19. Points from the study as a whole: The rise in median SARS-CoV-2-reactive clonotypes, from about 20 to 38, was not significant.

J lost 5 bases, V lost 4 bases, and 6 bases had no gene match. CDR1 MNHEY and CDR2 SMNVEV come from the germline V gene (reference sequence). The CDR3 loop spans 14 amino acids. The Oncomine TCR Beta short-read assay sequenced DNA from cultured CD4+ T cells. TCRdb called the PCR reads again in MiXCR, with one record for every CDR3 protein. This sample has approximately 4,600 distinct CDR3 sequences, with approximately 30% found just once. The chain combines TRBV27 with TRBJ1-2; 8 positions match TRBD1. The sequence derives from a human donor who had recovered from COVID-19. The sequenced material came from CD4+ T cells from blood, cultured in vitro. CDR3 sequence (DNA): TGTGCCAGCAGTTCCCAAAGGACAGGGTATGGCTACACCTTC. Protein sequence: CASSSQRTGYGYTF.